This T cell receptor (beta chain) was identified during a study of blood T cell repertoires in COVID-19. Study-wide background: COVID-19 samples collected from the United States, Italy and Spain covered acute and convalescent phases.

In the authors' workflow: Reference gene primer amplification gave nucleated cell count estimates. The method was immunoSEQ multiplex PCR; TCRdb's version includes in-frame clones alone and lacks a portion of them. V, J and clone size were drawn from that table, and D and trimming were deduced from the DNA. The repertoire includes roughly 70,000 clones, around 79% of them detected once, and about 20% sits in the top ten. Trimming left V 1 base short and J 5 bases short, with 12 bases between. The CDR3 sequence is 14 residues long. Germline values: CDR1 SGHVS, CDR2 FNYEAQ. The specimen sequenced was peripheral blood. The clonotype was recovered from a man aged 55 to 70 with acute or convalescent COVID-19. The rearrangement uses TRBV7-6 and TRBJ2-7; D uncertain. CDR3 sequence reads: CASSLGNSRHEQYV. The DNA of the CDR3 is TGTGCCAGCAGCTTAGGGAACAGCAGACACGAGCAGTACGTC.